Presented here are 8 T cell receptor beta chains from one specimen sequenced in a study of tissue T cells after allogeneic stem cell transplantation. Sequencing was performed with immunoSEQ multiplex PCR; in TCRdb, only in-frame clones are kept and a portion is missing. The sample carries approximately 45,000 clones, 92% recorded once. The sample here was blood, taken before transplantation. The source is a woman aged 35 to 70 who later had graft-versus-host disease after an allogeneic stem cell transplant.

This chain uses TRBV4-3 with TRBJ2-1, with D perhaps being TRBD1 or TRBD2 (6 bases each). The CDR3 has 13 residues. Germline lookup yields CDR1 LGHNA and CDR2 YSLEER. The V end was cut by 2 bases, the J end by 9 bases, with 11 bases between. The CDR3 DNA is TGCGCCAGCAGCCAACTTGGGGGGCCTGAGCAGTTCTTC. It translates to CASSQLGGPEQFF.

The chain employs TRBV7-2 and TRBJ2-3; TRBD2 might be the D (5 bases). V lost 6 bases to trimming and J lost 2 bases, with 12 bases between them. Germline values: CDR1 SGHTA, CDR2 FQGNSA. The CDR3 is 14 amino acids. CDR3 amino acids: CASSLSGATDTQYF. The DNA of the CDR3 is TGTGCCAGCAGTCTCAGCGGAGCCACAGATACGCAGTATTTT.

The rearrangement joins TRBV2 to TRBJ2-1; D might be TRBD2 (5 bases). Germline loops: CDR1 SNHLY, CDR2 FYNNEI. V was cut by 4 bases and J by 9 bases, with 22 bases left in between. The CDR3 sequence is 16 residues long. CDR3 sequence: CASSALGGLSSAEQFF. The DNA for the CDR3 is TGTGCCAGCAGTGCTCTTGGCGGGCTGTCTTCGGCTGAGCAGTTCTTC.

The gene calls are TRBV4-1 and TRBJ2-7, with TRBD1 matching 11 bases. This CDR3 has 16 amino acids. CDR1 and CDR2 (germline): MGHRA, YSYEKL. J was trimmed by 5 bases and V by 4 bases; bases with no gene match: 10. The chain's CDR3 is CASSPVFGQGADEQYF. The CDR3 coding sequence is TGCGCCAGCAGCCCTGTCTTCGGACAGGGGGCTGACGAGCAGTACTTC.

J is TRBJ1-2 and V is TRBV3-1 (or the pseudogene TRBV3-2), with D tentatively TRBD1 (5 bases). The CDR3 has 14 residues. V was cut by 3 bases and J by 3 bases, with 11 bases left in between. The germline CDR1 and CDR2 sequences are LGHDT and YNNKEL (reference sequence). The CDR3: CASSHVLGDYGYTF. The CDR3 nucleotides are TGTGCCAGCAGCCACGTATTGGGGGACTATGGCTACACCTTC.

This clone showed up just once. The V gene is TRBV23-1, the J gene TRBJ1-1; perhaps TRBD1 as D (6 bases). TRBV23-1 is an ORF, and what it does is uncertain. The V gene lost 6 bases and the J gene lost 1 base, with 18 bases spanning the gap. The CDR3 has 16 residues. This CDR3 reads CASRQGPTGRNTEAFF. The CDR3 region has the DNA TGCGCCAGCAGACAAGGGCCGACAGGAAGGAACACTGAAGCTTTCTTT.

V usage is TRBV18 and J usage is TRBJ2-5; 7 bases align to TRBD2. The CDR3 length is 15 residues. Looked up from germline, CDR1 is KGHSH and CDR2 is LQKENI. V gave up 7 bases and J gave up 5 bases; unmatched junction bases: 13. CDR3 sequence (DNA): TGTGCCAGCTTACAAGGGAGGGGCGCGACGGAGACCCAGTACTTC. Its translation is CASLQGRGATETQYF.

The CDR3 here is CAISGQTDTQYF. CDR3 nucleotide sequence: TGTGCCATCAGTGGACAGACAGATACGCAGTATTTT. The chain carries TRBV10-3 and TRBJ2-3; D perhaps matches TRBD1 (5 bases). The CDR3 has 12 amino acids. CDR1 is ENHRY and CDR2 is SYGVKD in the germline V gene. The germline V and J ends were trimmed by 4 bases and 3 bases, with 5 bases remaining between them.